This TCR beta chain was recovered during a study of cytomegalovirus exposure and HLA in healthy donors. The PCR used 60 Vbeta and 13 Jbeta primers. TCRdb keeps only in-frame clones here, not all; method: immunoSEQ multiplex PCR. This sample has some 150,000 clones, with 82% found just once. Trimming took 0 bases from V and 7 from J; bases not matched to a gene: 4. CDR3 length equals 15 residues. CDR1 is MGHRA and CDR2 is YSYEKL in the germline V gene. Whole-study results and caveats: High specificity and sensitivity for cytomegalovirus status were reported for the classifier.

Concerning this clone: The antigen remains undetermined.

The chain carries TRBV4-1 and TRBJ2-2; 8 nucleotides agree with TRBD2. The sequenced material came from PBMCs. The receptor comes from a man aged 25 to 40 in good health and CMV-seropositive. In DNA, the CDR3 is TGCGCCAGCAGCCAAGATCACGGGAGGGGCGGGGAGCTGTTTTTT. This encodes CASSQDHGRGGELFF.